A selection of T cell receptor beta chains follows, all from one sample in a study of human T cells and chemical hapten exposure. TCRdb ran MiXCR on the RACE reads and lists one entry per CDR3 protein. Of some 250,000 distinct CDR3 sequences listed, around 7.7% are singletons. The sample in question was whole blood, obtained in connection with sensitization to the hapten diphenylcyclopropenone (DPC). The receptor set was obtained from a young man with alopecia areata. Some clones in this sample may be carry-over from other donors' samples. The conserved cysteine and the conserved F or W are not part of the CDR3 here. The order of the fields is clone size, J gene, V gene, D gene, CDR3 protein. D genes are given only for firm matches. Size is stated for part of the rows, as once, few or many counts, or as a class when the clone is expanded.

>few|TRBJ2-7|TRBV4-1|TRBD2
ASSLPLAGDRY
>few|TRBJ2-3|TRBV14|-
ASSQVTGTQY
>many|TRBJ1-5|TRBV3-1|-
ASSQGPLNQPQH
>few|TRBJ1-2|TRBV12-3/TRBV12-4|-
ASSLAISNYGYT
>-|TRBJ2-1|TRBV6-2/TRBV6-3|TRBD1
ASSSRDRDEQF
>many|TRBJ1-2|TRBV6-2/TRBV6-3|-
ASSTQTNYGYT
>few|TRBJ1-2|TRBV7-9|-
ASSFKRDTPNGDGYT
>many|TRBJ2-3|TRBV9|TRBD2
ASSVGLAGTDTQY
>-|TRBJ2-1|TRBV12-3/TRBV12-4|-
ASSLWGKAEQF
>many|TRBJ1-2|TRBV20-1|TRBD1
SAQTGGQRGYT
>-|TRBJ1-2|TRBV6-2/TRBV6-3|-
ASSPGGVGYT
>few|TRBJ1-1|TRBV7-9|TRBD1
ASSSGTGILGGTEAF
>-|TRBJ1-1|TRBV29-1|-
SVGRLSTEAF
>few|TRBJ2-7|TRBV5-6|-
ASSMNRGEQY
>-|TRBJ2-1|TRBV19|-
ASSIYWSSYNEQF
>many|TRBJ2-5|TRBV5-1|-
ASSLGQLQETQY
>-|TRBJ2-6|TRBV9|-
ASSVGEGHASGANVLT
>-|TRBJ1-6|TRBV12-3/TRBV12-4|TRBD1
ASSFEGQGIGNSPLH
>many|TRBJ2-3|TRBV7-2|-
ASSLRDLSTDTQY
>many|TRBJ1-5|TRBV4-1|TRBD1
ASSQGQGRQPQH
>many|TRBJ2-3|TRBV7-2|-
ASSLRSTGMSTDTQY
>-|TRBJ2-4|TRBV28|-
ASSLTRARVKGIQY
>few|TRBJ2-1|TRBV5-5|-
ASTERETYNEQF
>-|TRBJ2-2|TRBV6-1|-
ASSEKTGRTGELF
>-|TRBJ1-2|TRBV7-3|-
ASSPREGLGYT
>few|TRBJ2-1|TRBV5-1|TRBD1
ASSSPGQGVINHYNEQF
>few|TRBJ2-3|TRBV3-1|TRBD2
ASSQDRAGGPSTDTQY
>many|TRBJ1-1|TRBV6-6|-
ASGEQGLGTEAF
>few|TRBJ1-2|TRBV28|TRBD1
ASSLGTGIYGYT
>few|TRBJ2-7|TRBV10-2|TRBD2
ATLAGLTYEQY
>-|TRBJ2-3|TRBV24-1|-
ATSDLSGDTDTQY
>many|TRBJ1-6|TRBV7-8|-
ASSLAARTYNSPLH
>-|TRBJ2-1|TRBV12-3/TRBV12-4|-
ASSPKQGLSYNEQF
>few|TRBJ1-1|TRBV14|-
ASSQVAQGEAF
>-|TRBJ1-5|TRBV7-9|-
ASSRGENNQPQH
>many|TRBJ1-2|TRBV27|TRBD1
ASSYGTGVNGYT
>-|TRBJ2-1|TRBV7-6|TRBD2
ASSLEASGGEQF
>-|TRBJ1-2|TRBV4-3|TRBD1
ASSQDLGTGAIGYT
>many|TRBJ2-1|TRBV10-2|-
ASSESTARSYNEQF
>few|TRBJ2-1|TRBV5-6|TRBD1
ASSLMGQGYNEQF
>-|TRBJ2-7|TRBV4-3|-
ASSQERSYEQY
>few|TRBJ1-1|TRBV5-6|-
ASSKVDTEAF
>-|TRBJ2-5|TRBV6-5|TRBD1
ASSLRGTGIVETQY